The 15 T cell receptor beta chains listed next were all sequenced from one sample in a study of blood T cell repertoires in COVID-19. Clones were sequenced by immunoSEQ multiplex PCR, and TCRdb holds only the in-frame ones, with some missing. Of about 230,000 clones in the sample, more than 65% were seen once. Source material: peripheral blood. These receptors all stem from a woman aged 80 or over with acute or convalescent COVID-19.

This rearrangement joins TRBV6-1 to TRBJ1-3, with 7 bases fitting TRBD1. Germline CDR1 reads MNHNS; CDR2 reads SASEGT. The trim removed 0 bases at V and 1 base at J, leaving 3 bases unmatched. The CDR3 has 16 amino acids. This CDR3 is CASSEAQGISGNTIYF. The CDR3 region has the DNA TGTGCCAGCAGTGAAGCACAGGGGATATCTGGAAACACCATATATTTT.

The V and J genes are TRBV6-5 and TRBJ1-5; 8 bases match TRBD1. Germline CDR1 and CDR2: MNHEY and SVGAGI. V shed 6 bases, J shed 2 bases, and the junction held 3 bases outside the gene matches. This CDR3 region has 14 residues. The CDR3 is CASRDRGGNQPQHF. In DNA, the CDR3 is TGTGCCAGCAGAGACAGGGGCGGCAATCAGCCCCAGCATTTT.

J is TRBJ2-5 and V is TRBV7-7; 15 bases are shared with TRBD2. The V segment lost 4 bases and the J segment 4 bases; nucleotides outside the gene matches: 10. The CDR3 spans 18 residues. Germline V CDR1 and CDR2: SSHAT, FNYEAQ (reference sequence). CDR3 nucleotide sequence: TGTGCCAGCAGCTCAGGGGCCCCGGGACTAGCGGGGGGAGAGACCCAGTACTTC. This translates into CASSSGAPGLAGGETQYF.

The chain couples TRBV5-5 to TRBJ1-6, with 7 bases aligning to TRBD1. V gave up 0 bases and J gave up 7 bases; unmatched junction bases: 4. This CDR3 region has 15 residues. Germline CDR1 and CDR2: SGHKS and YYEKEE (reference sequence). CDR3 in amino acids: CASSLARQGNSPLHF. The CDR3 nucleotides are TGTGCCAGCAGCTTGGCCCGACAGGGAAATTCACCCCTCCACTTT.

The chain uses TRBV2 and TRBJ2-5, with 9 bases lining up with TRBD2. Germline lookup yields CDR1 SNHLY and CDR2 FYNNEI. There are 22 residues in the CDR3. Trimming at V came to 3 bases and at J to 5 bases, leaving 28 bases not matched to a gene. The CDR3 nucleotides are TGTGCCAGCAGTGATCCTCTAGCGGGAACCCAGCCGGTTCCTTTATCGGGGGAGACCCAGTACTTC. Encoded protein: CASSDPLAGTQPVPLSGETQYF.

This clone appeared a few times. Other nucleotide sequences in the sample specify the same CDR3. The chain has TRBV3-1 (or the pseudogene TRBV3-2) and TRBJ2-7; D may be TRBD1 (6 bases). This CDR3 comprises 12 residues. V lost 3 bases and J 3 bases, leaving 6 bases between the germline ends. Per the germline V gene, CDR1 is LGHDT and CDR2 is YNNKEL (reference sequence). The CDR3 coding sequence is TGTGCCAGCAGCCAGGACAGCTACGAGCAGTACTTC. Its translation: CASSQDSYEQYF.

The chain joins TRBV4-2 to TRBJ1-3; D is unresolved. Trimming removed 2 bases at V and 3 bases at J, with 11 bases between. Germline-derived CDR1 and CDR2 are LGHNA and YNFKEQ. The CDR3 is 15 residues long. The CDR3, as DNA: TGTGCCAGCAGCCAAATGGTTGGCGGTGGAAACACCATATATTTT. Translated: CASSQMVGGGNTIYF.

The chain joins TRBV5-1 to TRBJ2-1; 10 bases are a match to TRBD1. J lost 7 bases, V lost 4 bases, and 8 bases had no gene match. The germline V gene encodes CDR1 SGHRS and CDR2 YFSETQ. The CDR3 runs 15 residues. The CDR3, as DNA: TGCGCCAGCAGCCTCCGGGACAGGGGAACAAATGAGCAGTTCTTC. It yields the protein CASSLRDRGTNEQFF.

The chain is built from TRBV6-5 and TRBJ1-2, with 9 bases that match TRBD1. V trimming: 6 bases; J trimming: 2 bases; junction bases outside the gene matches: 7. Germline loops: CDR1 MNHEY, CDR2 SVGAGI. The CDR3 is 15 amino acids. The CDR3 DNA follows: TGTGCCAGCAGGTACCGGGACAGGGACAACTATGGCTACACCTTC. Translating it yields CASRYRDRDNYGYTF.

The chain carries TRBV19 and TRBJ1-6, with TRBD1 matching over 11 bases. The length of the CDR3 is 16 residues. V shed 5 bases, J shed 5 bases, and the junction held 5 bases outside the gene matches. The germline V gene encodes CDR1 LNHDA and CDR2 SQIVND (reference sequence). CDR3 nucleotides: TGTGCCAGTAGTGCCCGGGACAGGGGGAATAATTCACCCCTCCACTTT. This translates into CASSARDRGNNSPLHF.

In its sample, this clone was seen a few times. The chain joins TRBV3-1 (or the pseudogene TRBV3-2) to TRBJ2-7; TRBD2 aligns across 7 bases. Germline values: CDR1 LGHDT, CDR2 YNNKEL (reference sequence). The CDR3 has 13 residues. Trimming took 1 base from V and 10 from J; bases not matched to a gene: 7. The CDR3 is CASSQAPAGEQYF. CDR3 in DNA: TGTGCCAGCAGCCAAGCCCCCGCGGGGGAACAGTACTTC.

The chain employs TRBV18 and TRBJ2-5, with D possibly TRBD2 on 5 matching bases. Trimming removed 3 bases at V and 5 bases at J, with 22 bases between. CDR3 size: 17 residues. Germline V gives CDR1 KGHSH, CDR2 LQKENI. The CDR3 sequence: CASSPLIPGNSRETQYF. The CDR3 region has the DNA TGTGCCAGCTCACCCCTTATTCCCGGGAACTCCCGGGAGACCCAGTACTTC.

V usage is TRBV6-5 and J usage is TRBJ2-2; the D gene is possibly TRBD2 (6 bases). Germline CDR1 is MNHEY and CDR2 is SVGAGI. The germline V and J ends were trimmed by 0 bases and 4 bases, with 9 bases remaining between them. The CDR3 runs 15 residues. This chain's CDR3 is CASSYSPGATGELFF. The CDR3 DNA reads TGTGCCAGCAGTTACTCTCCGGGAGCCACCGGGGAGCTGTTTTTT.

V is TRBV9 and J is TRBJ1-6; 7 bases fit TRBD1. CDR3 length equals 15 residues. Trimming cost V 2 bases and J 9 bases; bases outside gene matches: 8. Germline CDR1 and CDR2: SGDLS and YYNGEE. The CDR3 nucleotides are TGTGCCAGCAGCGTTGGGACAGTCGGATCTTCACCCCTCCACTTT. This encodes CASSVGTVGSSPLHF.

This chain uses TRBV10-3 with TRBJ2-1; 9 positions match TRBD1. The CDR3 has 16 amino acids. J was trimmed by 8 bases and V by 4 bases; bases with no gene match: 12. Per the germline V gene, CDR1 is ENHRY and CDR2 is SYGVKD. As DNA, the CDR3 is TGTGCCATCAGTGGGGGAAGGGGACAGGGAGGGGATGAGCAGTTCTTC. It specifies CAISGGRGQGGDEQFF.